This T cell receptor beta chain came from a study of OX40 agonist ivuxolimab in advanced cancers. Across the study: Among those enrolled, mean age was roughly 62 years (range roughly 20 to 85) and over 70% were male. Study results and limitations: Among the least clonally expanded were partial responders at 0.1-3.0 mg/kg.

The assay was immunoSEQ multiplex PCR, and TCRdb's table has in-frame clones only and misses some. Seen here are fewer than 55,000 clones, about 90% observed once, and the top ten hold roughly 1.8%. For this clone: Its target is unknown.

It was autoimmune disease history or systemic immunosuppression that excluded patients. There are 14 residues in the CDR3. Trimming removed 3 bases from V and 3 bases from J; junction bases left unmatched: 4. Germline V gene sequence: CDR1 MNHEY, CDR2 SMNVEV (reference sequence). The receptor was derived from an adult with an advanced solid tumor such as melanoma, head and neck, liver or kidney cancer. The V gene is TRBV27, the J gene TRBJ2-7; 8 bases align to TRBD1. Sequenced material: CD4+ or CD8+ T cells sorted from blood, taken in a trial of the OX40 agonist ivuxolimab. CDR3 nucleotide sequence: TGTGCCAGCAGTTTTAGTGGACAGGGCTACGAGCAGTACGTC. It specifies CASSFSGQGYEQYV.